This TCR beta chain was found in a study of identifying expanded T cells in peripheral blood. General study points: About 1.2 clones differed between technical replicates, versus about 17 and 20 over time. Approximately two-week clone count variance significantly increased as total template count grew.

Produced via immunoSEQ multiplex PCR; TCRdb's table is partial and in-frame only. The data contain 120,000 or so clones, about four fifths of them seen just once; the ten biggest clones take up approximately 3%. Collection occurred without any documented infections or immune events in donors. Trimming cost V 3 bases and J 8 bases; bases outside gene matches: 10. Per the germline V gene, CDR1 is SGDLS and CDR2 is YYNGEE. There are 14 residues in the CDR3. In the case of this clone: The antigen is unknown.

Sequences were obtained from blood. This clonotype originated in a person aged 18 to 75 in good health. This rearrangement joins TRBV9 to TRBJ1-1; the match to TRBD1 covers 7 bases. The CDR3 DNA sequence: TGTGCCAGCAGCGCCCGACAGGGTTCCGAAGAAGCTTTCTTT. It codes for CASSARQGSEEAFF.